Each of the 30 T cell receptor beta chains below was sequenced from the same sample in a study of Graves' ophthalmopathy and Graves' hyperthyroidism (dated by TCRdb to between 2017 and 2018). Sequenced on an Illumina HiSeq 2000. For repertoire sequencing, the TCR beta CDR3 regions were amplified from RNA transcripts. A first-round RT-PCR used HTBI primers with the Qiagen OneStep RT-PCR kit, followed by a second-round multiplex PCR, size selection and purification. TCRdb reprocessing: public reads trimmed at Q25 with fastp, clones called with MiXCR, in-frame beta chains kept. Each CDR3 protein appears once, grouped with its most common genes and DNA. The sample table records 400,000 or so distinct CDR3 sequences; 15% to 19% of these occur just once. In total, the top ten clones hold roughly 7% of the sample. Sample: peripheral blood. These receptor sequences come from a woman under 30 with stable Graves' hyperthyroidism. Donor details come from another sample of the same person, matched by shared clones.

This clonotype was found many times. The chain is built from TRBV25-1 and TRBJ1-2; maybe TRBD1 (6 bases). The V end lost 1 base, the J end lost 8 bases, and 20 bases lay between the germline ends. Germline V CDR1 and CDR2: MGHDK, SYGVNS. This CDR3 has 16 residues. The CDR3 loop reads CASSESQWAGEVGYTF. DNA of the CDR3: TGTGCCAGCAGTGAATCTCAGTGGGCAGGGGAAGTGGGCTACACCTTC.

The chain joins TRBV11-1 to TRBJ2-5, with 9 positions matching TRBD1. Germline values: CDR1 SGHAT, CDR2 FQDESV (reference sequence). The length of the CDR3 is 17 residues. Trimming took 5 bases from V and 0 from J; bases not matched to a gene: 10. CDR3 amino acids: CASSRASGTGNQETQYF. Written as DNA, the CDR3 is TGTGCCAGCAGCCGGGCGTCGGGGACAGGGAACCAAGAGACCCAGTACTTC.

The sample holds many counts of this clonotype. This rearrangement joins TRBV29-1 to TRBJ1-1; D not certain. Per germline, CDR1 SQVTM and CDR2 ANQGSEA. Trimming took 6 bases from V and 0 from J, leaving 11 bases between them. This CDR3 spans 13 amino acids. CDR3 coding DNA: TGCAGCGTCCGTGGGGTAATGAACACTGAAGCTTTCTTT. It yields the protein CSVRGVMNTEAFF.

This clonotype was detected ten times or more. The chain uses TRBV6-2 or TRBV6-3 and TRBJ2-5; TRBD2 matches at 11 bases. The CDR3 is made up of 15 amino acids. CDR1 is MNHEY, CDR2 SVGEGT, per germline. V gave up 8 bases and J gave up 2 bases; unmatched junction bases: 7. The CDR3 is CASHLTSGGQETQYF. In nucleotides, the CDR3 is TGTGCCAGCCATCTTACTAGCGGGGGACAAGAGACCCAGTACTTC.

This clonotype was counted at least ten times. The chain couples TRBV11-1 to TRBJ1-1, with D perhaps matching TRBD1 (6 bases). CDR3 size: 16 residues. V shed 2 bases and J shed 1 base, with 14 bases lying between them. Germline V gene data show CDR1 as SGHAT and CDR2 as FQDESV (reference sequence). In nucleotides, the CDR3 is TGTGCCAGCAGCTTATGGGGGCAAGAGGGGAACACTGAAGCTTTCTTT. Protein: CASSLWGQEGNTEAFF.

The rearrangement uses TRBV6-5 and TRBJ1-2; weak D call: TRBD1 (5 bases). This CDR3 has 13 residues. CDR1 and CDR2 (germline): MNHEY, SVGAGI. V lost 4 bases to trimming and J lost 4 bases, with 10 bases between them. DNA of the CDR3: TGTGCCAGCAGTTTCGACAGCATCTATGGCTACACCTTC. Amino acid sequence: CASSFDSIYGYTF.

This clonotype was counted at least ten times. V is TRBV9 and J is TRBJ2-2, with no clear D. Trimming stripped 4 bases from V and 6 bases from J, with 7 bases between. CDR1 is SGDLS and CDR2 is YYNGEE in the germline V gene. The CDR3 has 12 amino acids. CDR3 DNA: TGTGCCAGCAGCCCCTATTCCGGGGAGCTGTTTTTT. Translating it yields CASSPYSGELFF.

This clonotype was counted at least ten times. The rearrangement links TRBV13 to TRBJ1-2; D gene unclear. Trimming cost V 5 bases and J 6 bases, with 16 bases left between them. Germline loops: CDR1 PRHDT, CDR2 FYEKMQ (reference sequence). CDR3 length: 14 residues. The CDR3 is CASSGSWGWDGYTF. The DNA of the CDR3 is TGTGCCAGCAGCGGCAGCTGGGGTTGGGATGGCTACACCTTC.

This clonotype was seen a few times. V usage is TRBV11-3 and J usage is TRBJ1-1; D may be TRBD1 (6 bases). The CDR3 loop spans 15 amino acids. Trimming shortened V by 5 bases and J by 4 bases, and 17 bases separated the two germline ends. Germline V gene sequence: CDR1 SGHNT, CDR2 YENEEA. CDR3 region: CASSRFTGLGTEAFF. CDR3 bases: TGTGCCAGCAGCCGTTTTACAGGGTTGGGCACTGAAGCTTTCTTT.

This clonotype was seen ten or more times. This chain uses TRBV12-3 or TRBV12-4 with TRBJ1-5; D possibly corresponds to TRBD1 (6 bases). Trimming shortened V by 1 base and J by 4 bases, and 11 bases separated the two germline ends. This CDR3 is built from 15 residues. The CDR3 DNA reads TGTGCCAGCAGTTTAGGGGGGCAGACGAATCAGCCCCAGCATTTT. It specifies CASSLGGQTNQPQHF.

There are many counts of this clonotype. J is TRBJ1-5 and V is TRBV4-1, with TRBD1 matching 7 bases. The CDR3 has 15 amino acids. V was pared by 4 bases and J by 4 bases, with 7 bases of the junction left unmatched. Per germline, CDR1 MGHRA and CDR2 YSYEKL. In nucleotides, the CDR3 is TGCGCCAGCAGCCCAGACAGGGAACGAAATCAGCCCCAGCATTTT. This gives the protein CASSPDRERNQPQHF.

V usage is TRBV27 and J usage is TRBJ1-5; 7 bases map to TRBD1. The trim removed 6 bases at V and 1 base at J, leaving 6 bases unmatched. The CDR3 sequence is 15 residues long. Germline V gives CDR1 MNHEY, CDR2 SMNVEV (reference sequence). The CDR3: CASRPTGSSNQPQHF. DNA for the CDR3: TGTGCCAGCAGGCCGACAGGGAGCAGCAATCAGCCCCAGCATTTT.

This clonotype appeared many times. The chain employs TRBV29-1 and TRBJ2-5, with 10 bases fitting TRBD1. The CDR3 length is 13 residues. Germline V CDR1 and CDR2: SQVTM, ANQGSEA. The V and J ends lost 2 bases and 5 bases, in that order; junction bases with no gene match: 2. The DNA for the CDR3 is TGCAGCGTTGAATCGGGACAGGGGGAGACCCAGTACTTC. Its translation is CSVESGQGETQYF.

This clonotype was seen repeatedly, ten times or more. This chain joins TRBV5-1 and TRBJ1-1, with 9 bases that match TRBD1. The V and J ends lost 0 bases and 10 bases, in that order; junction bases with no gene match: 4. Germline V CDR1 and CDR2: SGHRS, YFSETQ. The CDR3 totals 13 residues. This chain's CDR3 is CASSLETGGAAFF. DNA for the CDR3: TGCGCCAGCAGCTTGGAGACAGGGGGTGCAGCTTTCTTT.

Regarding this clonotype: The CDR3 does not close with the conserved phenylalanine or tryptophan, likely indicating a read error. The CDR3 sequence: CASSLGTGLNTEAFV. CDR3 sequence (DNA): TGCGCCAGCAGCTTAGGTACAGGCTTGAACACTGAAGCTTTCGTG. This chain links TRBV5-1 with TRBJ1-1; tentative D call: TRBD1 (5 bases). Germline CDR1 reads SGHRS; CDR2 reads YFSETQ. The CDR3 has 15 residues. V was clipped by 2 bases and J by 0 bases, with 11 bases between them.

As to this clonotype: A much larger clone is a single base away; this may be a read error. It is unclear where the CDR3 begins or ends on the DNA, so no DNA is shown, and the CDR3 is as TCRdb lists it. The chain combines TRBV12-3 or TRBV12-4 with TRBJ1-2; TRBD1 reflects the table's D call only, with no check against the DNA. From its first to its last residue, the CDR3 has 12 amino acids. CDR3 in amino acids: CASSLVGIGSSF.

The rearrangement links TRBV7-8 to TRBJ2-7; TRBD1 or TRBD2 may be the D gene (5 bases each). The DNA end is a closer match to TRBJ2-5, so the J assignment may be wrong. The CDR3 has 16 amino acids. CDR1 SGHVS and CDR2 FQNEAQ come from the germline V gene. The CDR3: CASSPNRDPRAETQYF. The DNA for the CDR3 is TGTGCCAGCAGCCCCAACCGGGACCCCCGCGCGGAGACCCAGTACTTC.

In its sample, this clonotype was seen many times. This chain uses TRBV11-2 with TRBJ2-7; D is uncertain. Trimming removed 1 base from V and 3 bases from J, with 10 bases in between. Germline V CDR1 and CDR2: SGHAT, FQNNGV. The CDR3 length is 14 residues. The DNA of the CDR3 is TGTGCCAGCAGCTTAGCCCAGATAGGCTACGAGCAGTACTTC. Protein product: CASSLAQIGYEQYF.

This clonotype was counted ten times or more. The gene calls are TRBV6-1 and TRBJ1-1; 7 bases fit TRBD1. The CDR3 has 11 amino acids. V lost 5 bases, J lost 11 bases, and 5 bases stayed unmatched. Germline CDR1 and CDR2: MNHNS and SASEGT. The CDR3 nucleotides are TGTGCCAGCAGTAAAGGGGGCCTCGCTTTCTTT. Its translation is CASSKGGLAFF.

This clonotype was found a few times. The CDR3 coding sequence is TGCGCCAGCAGCCCCGATCTTGCAGGCTCCGTAGGGTACACCTTC. Amino acids: CASSPDLAGSVGYTF. This chain uses TRBV5-1 with TRBJ1-2, with unresolved D. Germline CDR1 is SGHRS and CDR2 is YFSETQ. Between the trimmed V and J ends, which lost 4 bases and 11 bases, there was a span of 24 bases. This CDR3 is built from 15 residues.

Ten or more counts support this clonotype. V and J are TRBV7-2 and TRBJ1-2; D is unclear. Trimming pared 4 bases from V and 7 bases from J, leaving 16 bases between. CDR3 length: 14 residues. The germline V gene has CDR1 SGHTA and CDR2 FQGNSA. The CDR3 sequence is CASSSATPLGGYTF. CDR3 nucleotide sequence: TGTGCCAGCAGCTCCGCCACTCCATTAGGTGGCTACACCTTC.

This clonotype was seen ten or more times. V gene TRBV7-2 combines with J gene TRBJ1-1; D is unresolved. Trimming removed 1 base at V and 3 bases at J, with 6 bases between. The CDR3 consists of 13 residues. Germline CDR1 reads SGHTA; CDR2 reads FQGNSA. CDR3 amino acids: CASSLDGYTEAFF. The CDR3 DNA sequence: TGTGCCAGCAGCTTAGATGGGTACACTGAAGCTTTCTTT. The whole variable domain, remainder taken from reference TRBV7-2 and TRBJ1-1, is GAGVSQSPSNKVTEKGKDVELRCDPISGHTALYWYRQSLGQGLEFLIYFQGNSAPDKSGLPSDRFSAERTGGSVSTLTIQRTQQEDSAVYLCASSLDGYTEAFFGQGTRLTVV.

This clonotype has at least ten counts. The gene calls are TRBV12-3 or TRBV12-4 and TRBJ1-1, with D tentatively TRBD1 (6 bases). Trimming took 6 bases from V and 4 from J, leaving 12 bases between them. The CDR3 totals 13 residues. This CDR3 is CASRKTGFTEAFF. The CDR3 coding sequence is TGTGCCAGCAGAAAGACAGGATTCACTGAAGCTTTCTTT.

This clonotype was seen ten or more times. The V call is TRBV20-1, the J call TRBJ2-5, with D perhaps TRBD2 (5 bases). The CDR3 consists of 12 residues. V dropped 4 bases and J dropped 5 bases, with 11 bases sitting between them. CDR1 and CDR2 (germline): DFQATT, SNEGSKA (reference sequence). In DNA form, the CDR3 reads TGCAGTGCTAAACTAGTAAGGGAGACCCAGTACTTC. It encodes CSAKLVRETQYF.

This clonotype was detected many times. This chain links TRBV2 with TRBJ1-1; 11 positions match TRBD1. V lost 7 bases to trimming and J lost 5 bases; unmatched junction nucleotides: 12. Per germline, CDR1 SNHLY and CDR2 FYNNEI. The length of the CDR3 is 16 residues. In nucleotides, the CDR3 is TGTGCCAGCAAGGCCGTATGGGGACAGGGGGATACTGAAGCTTTCTTT. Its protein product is CASKAVWGQGDTEAFF.

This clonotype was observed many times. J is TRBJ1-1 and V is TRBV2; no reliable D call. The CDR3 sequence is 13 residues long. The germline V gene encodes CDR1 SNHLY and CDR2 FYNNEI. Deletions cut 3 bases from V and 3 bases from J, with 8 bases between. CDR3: CASSEVLDTEAFF. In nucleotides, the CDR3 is TGTGCCAGCAGTGAGGTCCTGGACACTGAAGCTTTCTTT. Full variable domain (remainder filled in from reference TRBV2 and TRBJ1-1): EPEVTQTPSHQVTQMGQEVILRCVPISNHLYFYWYRQILGQKVEFLVSFYNNEISEKSEIFDDQFSVERPDGSNFTLKIRSTKLEDSAMYFCASSEVLDTEAFFGQGTRLTVV.

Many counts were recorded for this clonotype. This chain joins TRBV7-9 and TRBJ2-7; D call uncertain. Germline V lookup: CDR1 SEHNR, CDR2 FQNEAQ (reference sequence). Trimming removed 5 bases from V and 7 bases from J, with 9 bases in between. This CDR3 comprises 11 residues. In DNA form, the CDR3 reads TGTGCCAGCAGCCCGGCCGAGGAGCAGTACTTC. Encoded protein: CASSPAEEQYF.

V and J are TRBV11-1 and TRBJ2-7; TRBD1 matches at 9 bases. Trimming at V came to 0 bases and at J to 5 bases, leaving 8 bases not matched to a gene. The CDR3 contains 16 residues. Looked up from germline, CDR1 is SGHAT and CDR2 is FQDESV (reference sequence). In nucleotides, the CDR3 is TGTGCCAGCAGCTTAGCGACAGGGACAGGGATTGACGAGCAGTACTTC. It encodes CASSLATGTGIDEQYF.

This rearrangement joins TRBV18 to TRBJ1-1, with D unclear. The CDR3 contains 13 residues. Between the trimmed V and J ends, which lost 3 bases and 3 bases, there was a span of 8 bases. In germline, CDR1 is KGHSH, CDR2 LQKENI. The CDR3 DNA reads TGTGCCAGCTCACCGGTCATGGACACTGAAGCTTTCTTT. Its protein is CASSPVMDTEAFF. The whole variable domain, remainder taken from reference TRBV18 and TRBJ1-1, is NAGVMQNPRHLVRRRGQEARLRCSPMKGHSHVYWYRQLPEEGLKFMVYLQKENIIDESGMPKERFSAEFPKEGPSILRIQQVVRGDSAAYFCASSPVMDTEAFFGQGTRLTVV.

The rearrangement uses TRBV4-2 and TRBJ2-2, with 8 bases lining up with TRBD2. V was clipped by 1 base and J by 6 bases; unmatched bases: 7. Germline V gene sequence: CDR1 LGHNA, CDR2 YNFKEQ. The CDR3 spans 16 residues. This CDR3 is CASSQAPGGAPGELFF. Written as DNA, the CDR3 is TGTGCCAGCAGCCAAGCCCCCGGGGGGGCCCCCGGGGAGCTGTTTTTT.